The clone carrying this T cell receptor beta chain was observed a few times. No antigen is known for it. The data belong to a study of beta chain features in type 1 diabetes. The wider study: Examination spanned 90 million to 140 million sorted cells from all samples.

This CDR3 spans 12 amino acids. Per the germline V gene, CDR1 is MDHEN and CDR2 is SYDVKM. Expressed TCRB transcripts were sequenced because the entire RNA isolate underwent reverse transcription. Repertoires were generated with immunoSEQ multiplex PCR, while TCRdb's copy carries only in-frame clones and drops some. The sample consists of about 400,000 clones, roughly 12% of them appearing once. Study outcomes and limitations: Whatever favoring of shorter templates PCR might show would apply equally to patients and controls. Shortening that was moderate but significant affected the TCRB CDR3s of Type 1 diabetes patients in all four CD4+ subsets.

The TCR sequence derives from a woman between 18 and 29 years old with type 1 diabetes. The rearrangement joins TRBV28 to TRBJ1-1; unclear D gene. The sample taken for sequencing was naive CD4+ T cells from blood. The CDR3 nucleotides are TGTGCAACATCTCGGGGGAACACTGAAGCTTTCTTT. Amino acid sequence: CATSRGNTEAFF.